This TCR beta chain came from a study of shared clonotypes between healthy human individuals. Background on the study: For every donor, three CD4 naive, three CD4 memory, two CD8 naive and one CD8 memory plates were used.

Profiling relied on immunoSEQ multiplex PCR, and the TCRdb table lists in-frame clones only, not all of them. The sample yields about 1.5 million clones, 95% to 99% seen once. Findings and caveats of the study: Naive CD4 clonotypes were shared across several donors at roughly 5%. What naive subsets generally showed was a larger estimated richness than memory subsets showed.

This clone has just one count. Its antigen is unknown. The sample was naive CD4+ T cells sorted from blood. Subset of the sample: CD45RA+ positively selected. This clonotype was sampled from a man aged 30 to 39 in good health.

The CDR3: CASSEVGIVRGRVTQYF. In DNA, the CDR3 is TGTGCCAGCAGTGAAGTTGGCATTGTCAGAGGGAGGGTGACCCAGTACTTC. The chain recombines TRBV6-1 with TRBJ2-5, with 7 bases aligning to TRBD2. V trimming: 1 base; J trimming: 7 bases; junction bases outside the gene matches: 15. The CDR3 contains 17 residues. Germline V gene data show CDR1 as MNHNS and CDR2 as SASEGT.